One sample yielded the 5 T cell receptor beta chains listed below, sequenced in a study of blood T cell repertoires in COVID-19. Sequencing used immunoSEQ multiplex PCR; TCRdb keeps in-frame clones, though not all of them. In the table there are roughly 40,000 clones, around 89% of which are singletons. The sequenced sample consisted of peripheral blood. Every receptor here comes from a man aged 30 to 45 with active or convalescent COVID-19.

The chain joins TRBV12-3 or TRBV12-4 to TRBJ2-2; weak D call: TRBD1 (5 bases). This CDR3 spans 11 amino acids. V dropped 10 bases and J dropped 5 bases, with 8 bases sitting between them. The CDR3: CAISGTGELFF. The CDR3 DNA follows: TGTGCCATCTCAGGGACCGGGGAGCTGTTTTTT.

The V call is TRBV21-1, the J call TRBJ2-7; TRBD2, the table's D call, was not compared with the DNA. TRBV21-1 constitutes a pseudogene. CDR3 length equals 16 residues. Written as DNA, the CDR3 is TGTGCCAGCAGCAAAGGGGCTAGCGGGAGTTCCTACGAGCAGTACGTC. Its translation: CASSKGASGSSYEQYV.

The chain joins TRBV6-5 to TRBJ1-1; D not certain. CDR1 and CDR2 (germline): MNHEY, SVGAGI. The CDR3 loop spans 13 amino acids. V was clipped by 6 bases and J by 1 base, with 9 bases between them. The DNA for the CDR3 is TGTGCCAGCAGGGCTTCTGAGAACACTGAAGCTTTCTTT. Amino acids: CASRASENTEAFF.

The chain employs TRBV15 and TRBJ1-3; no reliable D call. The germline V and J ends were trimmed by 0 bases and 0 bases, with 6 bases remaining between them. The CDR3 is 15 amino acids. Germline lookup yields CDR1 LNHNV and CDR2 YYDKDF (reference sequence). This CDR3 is CATSRDQASGNTIYF. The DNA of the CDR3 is TGTGCCACCAGCAGAGATCAGGCCTCTGGAAACACCATATATTTT.

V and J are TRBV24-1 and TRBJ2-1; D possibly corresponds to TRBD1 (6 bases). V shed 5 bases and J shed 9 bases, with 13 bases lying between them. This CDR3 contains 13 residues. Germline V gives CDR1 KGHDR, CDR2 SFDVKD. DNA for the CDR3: TGTGCCACCAGTGCCACCTTACAGGGTGAGCAGTTCTTC. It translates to CATSATLQGEQFF.